These 18 T cell receptor beta chains came from one sample sequenced in a study of T-cell memory formation after mild COVID-19. In TCRdb, the 5' RACE reads were re-called with MiXCR into one record per CDR3 protein. The sample has roughly 300,000 distinct CDR3 sequences; 8.2% are singletons. Source material: PBMCs or a T cell subset sorted from them (not recorded which). These receptors all stem from a man younger than 35 who had mild COVID-19 (a few samples of this study predate the infection). Cell type and time point are not known.

The chain recombines TRBV12-3 or TRBV12-4 with TRBJ1-1, with D uncertain. This CDR3 contains 14 residues. The ends were cut back, 1 base at V and 6 bases at J, with 12 bases in the middle. CDR3 sequence reads: CASSLGSLSAEAFF. CDR3 bases: TGTGCCAGCAGTTTAGGCAGTTTAAGCGCTGAAGCTTTCTTT.

The chain employs TRBV11-2 and TRBJ2-1; no firm D call. This CDR3 spans 15 amino acids. Trimming shortened V by 5 bases and J by 8 bases, and 19 bases separated the two germline ends. In germline, CDR1 is SGHAT, CDR2 FQNNGV. CDR3 sequence reads: CASSLKSLGPDEQFF. CDR3 coding DNA: TGTGCCAGCAGCCTGAAAAGCCTCGGCCCGGATGAGCAGTTCTTC.

V usage is TRBV20-1 and J usage is TRBJ1-1; 8 nucleotides line up with TRBD1. Germline assignment: CDR1 DFQATT and CDR2 SNEGSKA (reference sequence). The CDR3 has 11 amino acids. The CDR3 protein is CRTGENTEAFF. The CDR3 DNA reads as TGCAGGACAGGGGAGAACACTGAAGCTTTCTTT.

This sequence joins TRBV21-1 and TRBJ1-2; the table's D call of TRBD1 was not tested on the DNA. TRBV21-1 is a pseudogene. The CDR3 has 18 residues. In DNA, the CDR3 is TGTGCCTATCGACTGGACATACTCAAGCCCAAGACTAACTATGGCTACACCTTC. Translating it yields CAYRLDILKPKTNYGYTF.

This clonotype was counted between two and nine times. This chain uses TRBV3-1 with TRBJ1-1; 7 bases align to TRBD1. J lost 5 bases, V lost 0 bases, and 12 bases had no gene match. This CDR3 has 17 residues. CDR1 is LGHDT and CDR2 is YNNKEL in the germline V gene (reference sequence). The CDR3 spells CASSQDWKRDRHTEAFF. CDR3 bases: TGTGCCAGCAGCCAAGATTGGAAGAGGGACAGACATACTGAAGCTTTCTTT.

This clonotype occurred a few times. The J gene is TRBJ1-3, the V gene TRBV20-1; D unclear. Per germline, CDR1 DFQATT and CDR2 SNEGSKA (reference sequence). This CDR3 comprises 14 residues. Trimming stripped 6 bases from V and 0 bases from J, with 12 bases between. The CDR3 DNA follows: TGCAGTGCCCCGGGGTCCGCCTCTGGAAACACCATATATTTT. Translated, it gives CSAPGSASGNTIYF.

This clonotype was seen more than once but under ten times. The J gene is TRBJ2-1, the V gene TRBV5-4; a weak D match, TRBD2 (6 bases). The CDR3 has 12 amino acids. The ends were cut back, 3 bases at V and 9 bases at J, with 10 bases in the middle. Germline assignment: CDR1 SGHNT and CDR2 YYREEE (reference sequence). CDR3 loop: CASSWGLGEQFF. The CDR3 DNA reads as TGTGCCAGCAGCTGGGGACTTGGTGAGCAGTTCTTC.

CDR3 sequence reads: CASSLWSGGNYNEQFF. Here the CDR3 DNA reads TGTGCCAGCAGCTTATGGAGCGGGGGGAACTACAATGAGCAGTTCTTC. The chain has TRBV7-3 and TRBJ2-1; 9 bases are a match to TRBD2. CDR3 size: 16 residues. Trimming at V came to 2 bases and at J to 3 bases, leaving 5 bases not matched to a gene. Looked up from germline, CDR1 is SGHTA and CDR2 is FQGTGA. Full variable domain (missing parts from reference TRBV7-3 and TRBJ2-1): GAGVSQTPSNKVTEKGKYVELRCDPISGHTALYWYRQSLGQGPEFLIYFQGTGAADDSGLPNDRFFAVRPEGSVSTLKIQRTERGDSAVYLCASSLWSGGNYNEQFFGPGTRLTVL.

In DNA, the CDR3 is TGTGCCAGCAGCTTAAGTGGGTACACCGGGGAGCTGTTTTTT. It is translated as CASSLSGYTGELFF. The chain is built from TRBV7-3 and TRBJ2-2; D is undetermined. The CDR3 extends over 14 amino acids. CDR1 is SGHTA and CDR2 is FQGTGA in the germline V gene. V was cut by 1 base and J by 3 bases, with 6 bases left in between.

This clonotype was seen a handful of times. This chain joins TRBV6-2 or TRBV6-3 and TRBJ2-7, with 13 bases aligning to TRBD2. CDR1 is MNHEY, CDR2 SVGEGT, per germline. This CDR3 has 13 residues. V was clipped by 7 bases and J by 12 bases; unmatched bases: 9. In nucleotides, the CDR3 is TGTGCCAGCACTCAACCGGGACTAGCGGGGTGGTACGTC. It specifies CASTQPGLAGWYV.

This clonotype showed up just a few times. This rearrangement joins TRBV6-5 to TRBJ1-4, with 7 bases that match TRBD1. The CDR3 contains 14 residues. J lost 6 bases, V lost 5 bases, and 6 bases had no gene match. Per the germline V gene, CDR1 is MNHEY and CDR2 is SVGAGI. The DNA for the CDR3 is TGTGCCAGCAGTCCCCAAGACAGGGATGAAAAACTGTTTTTT. Translation gives CASSPQDRDEKLFF.

This clonotype was seen only a few times. The chain combines TRBV20-1 with TRBJ2-5; D not certain. V lost 1 base and J 0 bases, leaving 9 bases between the germline ends. CDR3 length: 14 amino acids. Germline V CDR1 and CDR2: DFQATT, SNEGSKA (reference sequence). The CDR3 loop reads CSARAAGYQETQYF. In DNA form, the CDR3 reads TGCAGTGCTAGAGCAGCAGGCTACCAAGAGACCCAGTACTTC.

The chain links TRBV5-1 to TRBJ1-3, with a tentative D call TRBD1 (6 bases). Germline lookup yields CDR1 SGHRS and CDR2 YFSETQ. The CDR3 contains 15 residues. The V end was cut by 2 bases, the J end by 1 base, with 10 bases between. CDR3 loop: CASSFTGFSGNTIYF. CDR3 DNA sequence: TGCGCCAGCAGCTTCACAGGGTTTTCTGGAAACACCATATATTTT. The full variable domain, rest sourced from reference TRBV5-1 and TRBJ1-3, is KAGVTQTPRYLIKTRGQQVTLSCSPISGHRSVSWYQQTPGQGLQFLFEYFSETQRNKGNFPGRFSGRQFSNSRSEMNVSTLELGDSALYLCASSFTGFSGNTIYFGEGSWLTVV.

This clonotype was picked up a small number of times. The J gene is TRBJ1-3, the V gene TRBV7-2; D ambiguous. V lost 4 bases, J lost 0 bases, and 13 bases lay in between. CDR1 and CDR2 from the germline V gene are SGHTA and FQGNSA. CDR3 length equals 16 residues. The CDR3 protein is CASSSAVAASGNTIYF. The CDR3 DNA sequence: TGTGCCAGCAGCTCTGCGGTGGCAGCCTCTGGAAACACCATATATTTT.

This rearrangement joins TRBV4-2 to TRBJ2-2; 11 bases agree with TRBD2. Per germline, CDR1 LGHNA and CDR2 YNFKEQ. J lost 4 bases, V lost 1 base, and 11 bases had no gene match. This CDR3 has 19 residues. The CDR3 protein is CASSQVLAGGLRSTGELFF. The CDR3 DNA sequence: TGTGCCAGCAGCCAAGTGTTAGCGGGGGGGCTAAGGAGCACCGGGGAGCTGTTTTTT.

This clonotype was seen a few times. This rearrangement joins TRBV7-9 to TRBJ2-3, with D hard to call. Germline V gives CDR1 SEHNR, CDR2 FQNEAQ (reference sequence). This CDR3 comprises 11 residues. Trimming shortened V by 8 bases and J by 6 bases, and 9 bases separated the two germline ends. In nucleotides, the CDR3 is TGTGCCAGCCGCCAGGAGGATACGCAGTATTTT. This codes for CASRQEDTQYF.

The rearrangement links TRBV9 to TRBJ2-3; D might be TRBD2 (6 bases). The germline gives CDR1 SGDLS, CDR2 YYNGEE. This CDR3 has 17 residues. Trimming shortened V by 3 bases and J by 0 bases, and 17 bases separated the two germline ends. The chain's CDR3 is CASSERGGGTSTDTQYF. Written as DNA, the CDR3 is TGTGCCAGCAGCGAACGGGGTGGTGGGACTAGCACAGATACGCAGTATTTT.

The rearrangement uses TRBV29-1 and TRBJ1-1, with TRBD1 matching 12 bases. The CDR3 contains 15 residues. Germline V gene sequence: CDR1 SQVTM, CDR2 ANQGSEA. The V gene end was trimmed by 6 bases and the J gene end by 0 bases; junction bases not matched to a gene: 5. The CDR3 bases are TGCAGCGTGGACGGGACAGGGGGCATGAACACTGAAGCTTTCTTT. It codes for CSVDGTGGMNTEAFF.